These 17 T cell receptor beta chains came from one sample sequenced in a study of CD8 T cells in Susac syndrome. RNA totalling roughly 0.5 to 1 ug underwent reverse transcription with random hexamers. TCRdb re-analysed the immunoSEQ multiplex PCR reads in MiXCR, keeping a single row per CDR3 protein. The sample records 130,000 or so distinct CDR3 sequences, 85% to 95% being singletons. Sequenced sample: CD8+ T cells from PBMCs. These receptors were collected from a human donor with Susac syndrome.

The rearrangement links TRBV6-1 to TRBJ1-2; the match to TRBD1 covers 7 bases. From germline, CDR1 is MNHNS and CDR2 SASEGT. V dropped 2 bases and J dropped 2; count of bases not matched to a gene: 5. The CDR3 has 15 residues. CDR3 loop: CASSERTGDNYGYTF. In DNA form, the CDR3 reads TGTGCCAGCAGTGAAAGGACAGGTGACAACTATGGCTACACCTTC.

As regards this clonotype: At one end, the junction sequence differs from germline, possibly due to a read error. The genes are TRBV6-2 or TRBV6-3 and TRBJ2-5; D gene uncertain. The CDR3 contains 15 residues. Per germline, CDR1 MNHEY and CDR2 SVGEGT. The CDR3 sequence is CVSSYPSGGSETQYF. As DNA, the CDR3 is TGTGTCAGCAGTTACCCTTCGGGTGGCTCAGAGACCCAGTACTTC.

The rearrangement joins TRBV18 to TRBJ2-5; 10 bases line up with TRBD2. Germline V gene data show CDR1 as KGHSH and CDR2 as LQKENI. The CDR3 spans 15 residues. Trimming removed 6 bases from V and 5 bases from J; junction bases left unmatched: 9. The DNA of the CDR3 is TGTGCCAGCTCCCCAGTAGCGGGGGGTCTGGAGACCCAGTACTTC. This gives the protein CASSPVAGGLETQYF.

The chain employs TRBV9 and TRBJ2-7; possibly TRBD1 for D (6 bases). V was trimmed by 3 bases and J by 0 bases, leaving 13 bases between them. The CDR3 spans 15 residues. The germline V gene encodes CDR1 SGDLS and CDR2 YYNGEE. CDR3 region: CASSGGQSSSYEQYF. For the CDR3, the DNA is TGTGCCAGCAGCGGCGGACAGTCTAGCTCCTACGAGCAGTACTTC. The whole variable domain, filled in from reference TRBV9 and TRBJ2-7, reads DSGVTQTPKHLITATGQRVTLRCSPRSGDLSVYWYQQSLDQGLQFLIQYYNGEERAKGNILERFSAQQFPDLHSELNLSSLELGDSALYFCASSGGQSSSYEQYFGPGTRLTVT.

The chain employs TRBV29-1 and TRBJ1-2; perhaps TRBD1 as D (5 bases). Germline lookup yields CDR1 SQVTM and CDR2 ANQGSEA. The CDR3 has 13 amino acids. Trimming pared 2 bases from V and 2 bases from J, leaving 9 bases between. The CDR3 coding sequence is TGCAGCGTTGAAAGGCAGGGCAACTATGGCTACACCTTC. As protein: CSVERQGNYGYTF. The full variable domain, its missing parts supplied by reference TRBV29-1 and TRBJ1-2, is SAVISQKPSRDICQRGTSLTIQCQVDSQVTMMFWYRQQPGQSLTLIATANQGSEATYESGFVIDKFPISRPNLTFSTLTVSNMSPEDSSIYLCSVERQGNYGYTFGSGTRLTVV.

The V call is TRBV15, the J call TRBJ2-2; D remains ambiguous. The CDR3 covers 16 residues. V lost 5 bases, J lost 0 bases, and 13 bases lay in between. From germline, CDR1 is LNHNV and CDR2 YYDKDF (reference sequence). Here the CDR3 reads CATSVRPRANTGELFF. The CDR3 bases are TGTGCCACCAGCGTCCGGCCCCGGGCGAACACCGGGGAGCTGTTTTTT. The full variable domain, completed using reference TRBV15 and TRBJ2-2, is DAMVIQNPRYQVTQFGKPVTLSCSQTLNHNVMYWYQQKSSQAPKLLFHYYDKDFNNEADTPDNFQSRRPNTSFCFLDIRSPGLGDTAMYLCATSVRPRANTGELFFGEGSRLTVL.

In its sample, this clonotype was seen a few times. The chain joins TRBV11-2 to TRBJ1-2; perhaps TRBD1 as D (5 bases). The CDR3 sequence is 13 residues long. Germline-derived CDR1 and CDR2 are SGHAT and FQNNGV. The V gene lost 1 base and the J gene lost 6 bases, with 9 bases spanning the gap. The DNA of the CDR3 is TGTGCCAGCAGCTTAGGGGACGTGAATGGCTACACCTTC. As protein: CASSLGDVNGYTF.

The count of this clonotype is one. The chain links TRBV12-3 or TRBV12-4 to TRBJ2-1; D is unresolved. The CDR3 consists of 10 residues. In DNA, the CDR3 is TGTGCTAGCTATGACAATGAGCAGTTCTTC. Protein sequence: CASYDNEQFF.

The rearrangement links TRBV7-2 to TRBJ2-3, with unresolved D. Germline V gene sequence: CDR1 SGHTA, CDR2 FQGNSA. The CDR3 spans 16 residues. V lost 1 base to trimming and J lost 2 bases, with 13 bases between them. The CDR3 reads CASSLGPETNTDTQYF. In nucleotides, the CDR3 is TGTGCCAGCAGCTTAGGCCCTGAAACCAACACAGATACGCAGTATTTT.

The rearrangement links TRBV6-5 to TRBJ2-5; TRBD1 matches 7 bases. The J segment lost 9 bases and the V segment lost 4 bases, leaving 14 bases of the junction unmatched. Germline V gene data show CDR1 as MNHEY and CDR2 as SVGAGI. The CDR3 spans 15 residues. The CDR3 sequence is CASSSETGARVAQYF. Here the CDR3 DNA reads TGTGCCAGCAGTTCCGAAACAGGGGCACGAGTGGCCCAGTACTTC.

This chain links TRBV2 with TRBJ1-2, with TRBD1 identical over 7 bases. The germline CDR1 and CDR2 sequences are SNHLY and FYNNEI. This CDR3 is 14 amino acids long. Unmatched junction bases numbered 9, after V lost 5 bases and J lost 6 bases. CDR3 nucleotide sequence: TGTGCCAGCAGTATCGTACTCAGGGGGAATGGCTACACCTTC. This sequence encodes CASSIVLRGNGYTF.

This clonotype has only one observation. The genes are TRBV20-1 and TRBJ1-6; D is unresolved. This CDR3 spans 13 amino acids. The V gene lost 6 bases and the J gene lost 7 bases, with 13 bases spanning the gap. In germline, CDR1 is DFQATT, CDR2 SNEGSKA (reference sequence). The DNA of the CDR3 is TGCAGTGCGGAACAAGGGTCCAATTCACCCCTCCACTTT. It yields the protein CSAEQGSNSPLHF.

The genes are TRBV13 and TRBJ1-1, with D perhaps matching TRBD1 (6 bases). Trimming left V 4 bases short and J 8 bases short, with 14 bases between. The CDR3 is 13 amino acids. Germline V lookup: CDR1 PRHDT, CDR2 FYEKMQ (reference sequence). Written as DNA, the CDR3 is TGTGCCAGCAGCTCGGACAGCTCTCGGGAAGCTTTCTTT. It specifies CASSSDSSREAFF.

CDR3 sequence reads: CASSLGNSYEQYF. The DNA for the CDR3 is TGTGCCAGCAGCTTGGGCAACTCCTACGAGCAGTACTTC. The genes are TRBV5-6 and TRBJ2-7; the D is unclear. The germline V and J ends were trimmed by 0 bases and 0 bases, with 4 bases remaining between them. CDR1 is SGHDT, CDR2 YYEEEE, per germline. The CDR3 totals 13 residues.

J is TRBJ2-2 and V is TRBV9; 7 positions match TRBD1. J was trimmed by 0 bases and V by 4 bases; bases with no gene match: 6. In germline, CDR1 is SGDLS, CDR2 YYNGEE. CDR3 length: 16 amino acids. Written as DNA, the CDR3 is TGTGCCAGCAGCCCGAACGACAGGGCGAACACCGGGGAGCTGTTTTTT. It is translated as CASSPNDRANTGELFF.

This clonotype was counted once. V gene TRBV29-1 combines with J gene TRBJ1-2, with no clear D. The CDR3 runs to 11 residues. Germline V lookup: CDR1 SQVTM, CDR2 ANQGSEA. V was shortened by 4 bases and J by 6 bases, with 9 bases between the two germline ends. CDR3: CSVAEGNGYTF. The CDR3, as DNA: TGCAGCGTTGCGGAGGGAAATGGCTACACCTTC.

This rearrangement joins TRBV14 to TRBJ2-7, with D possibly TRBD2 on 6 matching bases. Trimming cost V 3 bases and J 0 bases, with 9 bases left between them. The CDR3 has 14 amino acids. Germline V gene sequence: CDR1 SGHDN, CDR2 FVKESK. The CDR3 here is CASSQSGVSYEQYF. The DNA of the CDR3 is TGTGCCAGCAGCCAGTCGGGAGTCTCCTACGAGCAGTACTTC. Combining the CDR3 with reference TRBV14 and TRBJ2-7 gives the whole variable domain EAGVTQFPSHSVIEKGQTVTLRCDPISGHDNLYWYRRVMGKEIKFLLHFVKESKQDESGMPNNRFLAERTGGTYSTLKVQPAELEDSGVYFCASSQSGVSYEQYFGPGTRLTVT.